This T cell receptor (beta chain) appears in the sequencing data of a study of blood T cell repertoires in COVID-19. Per germline, CDR1 MRHNA and CDR2 SNTAGT. The CDR3 spans 15 residues. With 6 bases clipped from V and 3 bases from J, the junction kept 8 bases outside the gene matches. As originally analysed: Amplification from reference gene primers served as the basis for estimated nucleated cell counts. The protocol was immunoSEQ multiplex PCR, while the TCRdb copy is restricted to in-frame clones and leaves out a portion. V and J calls and clone size are those listed in that table; D and trimming were worked out from the DNA. Counted here are more than 150,000 clones, approximately 80% occurring once; the ten biggest clones make up over 0.5%.

The V gene is TRBV6-4, the J gene TRBJ2-1, with 7 bases lining up with TRBD2. Sample: peripheral blood. This receptor was identified in a man aged 55 to 69 with acute or convalescent COVID-19. Here the CDR3 reads CASRGGIRRYNEQFF. CDR3 DNA sequence: TGTGCCAGCAGGGGGGGGATTAGACGCTACAATGAGCAGTTCTTC.